The rows below give T cell receptor beta chains drawn from one sample of a study of T cell repertoires in cytomegalovirus infection. TCRdb analysed the reads with MiXCR anew, one entry per CDR3 protein. Of about 250,000 distinct CDR3 sequences listed, about 17% are singletons. The material sequenced was CD8+ T cells from PBMCs. The receptors here all came from a human donor in good health (CMV status not recorded). Some clones in this sample may be carry-over from other donors' samples. Each CDR3 is given with its conserved first and last residue. The order of the fields is J gene, CDR3 length, clone size, D gene, V gene, CDR3 protein, CDR3 DNA. A D gene is named only where the DNA matches it firmly. Some rows mark clone size as missing; the rest say once, few, many or name a class of expanded clone.

TRBJ2-1	11	many	NA	TRBV6-4	CASSDSNEQFF	TGTGCCAGCAGTGACAGCAATGAGCAGTTCTTC
TRBJ1-2	15	NA	TRBD1	TRBV6-5	CASSVTSQGDYGYTF	TGTGCCAGCAGCGTTACATCGCAGGGGGACTATGGCTACACCTTC
TRBJ1-2	13	few	NA	TRBV28	CASSSPGGYGYTF	TGTGCCAGCAGTTCCCCGGGCGGCTATGGCTACACCTTC
TRBJ2-2	13	many	NA	TRBV7-6	CASSVMGTGELFF	TGTGCCAGCAGCGTAATGGGCACCGGGGAGCTGTTTTTT
TRBJ1-2	10	few	NA	TRBV9	CASSGRRYTF	TGTGCCAGCAGCGGTCGGCGCTACACCTTC
TRBJ2-3	12	few	NA	TRBV5-4	CASSVGVDTQYF	TGTGCCAGCAGCGTCGGGGTGGATACGCAGTATTTT
TRBJ1-4	16	few	NA	TRBV2	CASSELAGTTNEKLFF	TGTGCCAGCAGTGAACTCGCGGGGACAACTAATGAAAAACTGTTTTTT
TRBJ2-1	15	NA	TRBD1	TRBV12-3/TRBV12-4	CASTGQGYSYNEQFF	TGTGCCAGCACCGGACAGGGATACTCCTACAATGAGCAGTTCTTC
TRBJ2-5	16	few	TRBD1	TRBV7-6	CASSLYLTGKEETQYF	TGTGCCAGCAGCCTATACTTGACAGGGAAGGAAGAGACCCAGTACTTC
TRBJ2-7	13	many	TRBD1	TRBV7-9	CASSGQVAYEQYF	TGTGCCAGCAGCGGACAGGTGGCCTACGAGCAGTACTTC
TRBJ1-3	15	few	TRBD1	TRBV5-6	CASRPRGLSGNTIYF	TGTGCCAGCAGACCAAGGGGGCTCTCTGGAAACACCATATATTTT
TRBJ2-4	15	many	TRBD1	TRBV7-2	CASSPLLGRGNIQYF	TGTGCCAGCAGCCCCCTCTTGGGCAGGGGGAACATTCAGTACTTC
TRBJ2-5	14	NA	NA	TRBV28	CASIRGGTQETQYF	TGTGCCAGCATAAGGGGGGGGACTCAAGAGACCCAGTACTTC
TRBJ2-1	20	many	NA	TRBV12-3/TRBV12-4	CASRPPPVTRVFSSYNEQFF	TGTGCCAGCAGACCCCCTCCCGTGACCCGGGTATTTAGCTCCTACAATGAGCAGTTCTTC
TRBJ2-7	14	many	TRBD1	TRBV27	CASSLGQGGREQYF	TGTGCCAGCAGTTTAGGACAGGGTGGCCGCGAGCAGTACTTC
TRBJ2-1	14	few	TRBD2	TRBV6-2/TRBV6-3	CASGTSGALNEQFF	TGTGCCAGCGGGACTAGCGGGGCCCTCAATGAGCAGTTCTTC
TRBJ2-7	12	many	NA	TRBV11-1	CASSFGFYEQYF	TGTGCCAGCAGCTTTGGATTTTACGAGCAGTACTTC
TRBJ2-5	16	few	TRBD2	TRBV27	CASSLLAGGTQETQYF	TGTGCCAGCAGTTTGCTAGCGGGGGGGACCCAAGAGACCCAGTACTTC
TRBJ1-5	15	NA	NA	TRBV2	CASSEARSSNQPQHF	TGTGCCAGCAGTGAAGCCAGGAGTAGCAATCAGCCCCAGCATTTT
TRBJ2-1	16	many	NA	TRBV6-1	CASSGRQVSSYNEQFF	TGTGCCAGCAGTGGACGACAGGTTAGCTCCTACAATGAGCAGTTCTTC
TRBJ2-7	13	few	NA	TRBV27	CASKSPSGYEQYF	TGTGCCAGCAAATCCCCGTCGGGCTACGAGCAGTACTTC
TRBJ2-3	17	NA	TRBD2	TRBV7-9	CASSPGTSGGTRDTQYF	TGTGCCAGCAGCCCCGGGACTAGCGGGGGGACGAGAGATACGCAGTATTTT
TRBJ2-3	15	few	TRBD2	TRBV7-6	CASSWSGGPRDTQYF	TGTGCCAGCAGCTGGTCGGGGGGACCTAGGGATACGCAGTATTTT
TRBJ2-1	13	many	NA	TRBV7-8	CASSPLGPNEQFF	TGTGCCAGCAGCCCGCTAGGGCCCAATGAGCAGTTCTTC
TRBJ1-5	15	many	NA	TRBV6-2/TRBV6-3	CASSYRDGANQPQHF	TGTGCCAGCAGTTACCGTGACGGGGCGAATCAGCCCCAGCATTTT
TRBJ2-3	17	few	NA	TRBV28	CASSSMDSSSNTDTQYF	TGTGCCAGCAGTTCAATGGACAGCTCGAGCAACACAGATACGCAGTATTTT
TRBJ2-4	14	NA	TRBD2	TRBV6-5	CASSLLGGSDIQYF	TGTGCCAGCAGTTTACTGGGAGGGTCCGACATTCAGTACTTC
TRBJ2-7	15	NA	NA	TRBV5-4	CASSPGAGALYEQYF	TGTGCCAGCAGCCCGGGGGCGGGGGCCCTCTACGAGCAGTACTTC
TRBJ1-5	19	NA	NA	TRBV28	CASSFTGAATIYSNQPQHF	TGTGCCAGCAGTTTCACGGGGGCAGCGACTATCTATAGCAATCAGCCCCAGCATTTT